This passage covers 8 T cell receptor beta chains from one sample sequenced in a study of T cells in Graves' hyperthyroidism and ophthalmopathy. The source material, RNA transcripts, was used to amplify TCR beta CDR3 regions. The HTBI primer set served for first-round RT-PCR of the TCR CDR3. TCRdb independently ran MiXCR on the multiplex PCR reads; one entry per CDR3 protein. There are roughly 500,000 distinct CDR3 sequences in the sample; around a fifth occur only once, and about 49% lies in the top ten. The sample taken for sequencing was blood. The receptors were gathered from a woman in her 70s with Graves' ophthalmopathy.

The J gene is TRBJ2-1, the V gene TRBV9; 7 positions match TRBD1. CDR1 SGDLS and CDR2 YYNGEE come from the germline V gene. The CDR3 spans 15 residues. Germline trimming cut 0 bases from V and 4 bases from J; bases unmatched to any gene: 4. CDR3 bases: TGTGCCAGCAGCGTAGAGAGGGGGCCTTACAATGAGCAGTTCTTC. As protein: CASSVERGPYNEQFF.

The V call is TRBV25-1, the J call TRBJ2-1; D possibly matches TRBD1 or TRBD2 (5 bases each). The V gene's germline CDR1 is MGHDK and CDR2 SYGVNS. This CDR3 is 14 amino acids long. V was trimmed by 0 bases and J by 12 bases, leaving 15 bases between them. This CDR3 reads CASSEYRPGASQFF. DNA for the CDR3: TGTGCCAGCAGTGAATACCGACCCGGGGCGTCGCAGTTCTTC.

The CDR3, as DNA: TGTGCCAGCAGTAACAGGGCGACACGGAGGGAGCAGTACTTC. Translation: CASSNRATRREQYF. The V gene is TRBV6-2 or TRBV6-3, the J gene TRBJ2-7; TRBD1 is a possible D gene (6 bases). This CDR3 spans 14 amino acids. Germline CDR1 reads MNHEY; CDR2 reads SVGEGT. The ends were cut back, 5 bases at V and 7 bases at J, with 18 bases in the middle.

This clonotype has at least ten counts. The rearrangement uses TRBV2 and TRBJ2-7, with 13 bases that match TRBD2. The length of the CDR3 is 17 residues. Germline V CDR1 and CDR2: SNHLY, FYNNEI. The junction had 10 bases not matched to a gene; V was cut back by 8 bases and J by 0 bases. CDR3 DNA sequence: TGTGCCAGCTCAAAGACTAGCGGGAGGACCCGCTCCTACGAGCAGTACTTC. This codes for CASSKTSGRTRSYEQYF.

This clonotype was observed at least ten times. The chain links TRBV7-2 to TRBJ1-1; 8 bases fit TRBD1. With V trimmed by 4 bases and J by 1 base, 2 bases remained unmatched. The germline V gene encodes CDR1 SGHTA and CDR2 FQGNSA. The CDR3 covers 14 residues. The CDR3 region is CASSWGQANTEAFF. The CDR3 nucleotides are TGTGCCAGCAGCTGGGGACAGGCGAACACTGAAGCTTTCTTT.

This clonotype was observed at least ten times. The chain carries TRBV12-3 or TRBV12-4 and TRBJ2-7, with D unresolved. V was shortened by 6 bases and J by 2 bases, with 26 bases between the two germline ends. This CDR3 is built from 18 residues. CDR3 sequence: CASSPGQPGLPSPYEQYF. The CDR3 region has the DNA TGTGCCAGCAGCCCGGGTCAACCGGGCCTACCTTCACCCTACGAGCAGTACTTC.

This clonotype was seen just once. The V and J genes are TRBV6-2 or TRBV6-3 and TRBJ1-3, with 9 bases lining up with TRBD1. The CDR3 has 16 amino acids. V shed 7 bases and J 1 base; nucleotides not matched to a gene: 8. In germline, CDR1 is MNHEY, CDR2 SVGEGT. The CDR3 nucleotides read TGTGCCAGCATCCGGGACAGGGTGGAATCTGGAAACACCATATATTTT. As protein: CASIRDRVESGNTIYF.

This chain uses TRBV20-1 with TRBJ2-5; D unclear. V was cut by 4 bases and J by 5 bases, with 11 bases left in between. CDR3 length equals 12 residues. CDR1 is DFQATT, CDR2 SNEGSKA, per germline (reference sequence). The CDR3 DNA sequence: TGCAGTGCTAAGAGAGATTACGAGACCCAGTACTTC. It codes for CSAKRDYETQYF.